The source of this T cell receptor (beta chain) is a study of early T cells in non-severe SARS-CoV-2 infection. This clonotype was detected a few times. The TCR library protocol was used to attach unique molecular identifiers. These identifiers were attached to individual cDNA molecules. TCRdb re-called the 5' RACE reads through MiXCR, storing one row per CDR3 protein. The sample has about 83,000 distinct CDR3 sequences; around 9.3% are singletons. This TCR came from an adult who was a healthcare worker with PCR-confirmed SARS-CoV-2 infection or an uninfected control (not recorded which). This specimen consisted of whole blood, obtained at baseline.

The CDR3 region is CASSLFSGQSYEQYF. CDR3 bases: TGCGCCAGCAGCTTGTTTTCGGGACAGTCCTACGAGCAGTACTTC. The chain links TRBV5-1 to TRBJ2-7; TRBD1 matches at 7 bases. CDR1 and CDR2 (germline): SGHRS, YFSETQ. J gave up 1 base and V 1 base, and 5 bases lay outside the gene matches. The CDR3 has 15 amino acids.